This T cell receptor beta chain is from a study of blood T cell repertoires in COVID-19. J was trimmed by 0 bases and V by 9 bases; bases with no gene match: 15. CDR3 length: 18 amino acids. Germline CDR1 is MDHEN and CDR2 is SYDVKM. Profiled with immunoSEQ multiplex PCR; TCRdb holds only in-frame clones, not every one. The sample yields approximately 12,000 clones, approximately 85% seen once. The rearrangement joins TRBV28 to TRBJ2-1; 9 bases map to TRBD2. The receptor was derived from a human donor in a cohort sampled during active COVID-19. Sequenced sample: peripheral blood. In nucleotides, the CDR3 is TGTGCCAGTCGAAAAATTAGCGGGAGCTACAGCTCCTACAATGAGCAGTTCTTC. This encodes CASRKISGSYSSYNEQFF.